One sample yielded the 24 T cell receptor beta chains listed below, sequenced in a study of shared clonotypes between healthy human individuals. Assay used: immunoSEQ multiplex PCR; TCRdb lists only in-frame clones, some missing. This sample has under 2,500,000 clones; 95% occur once, and the top ten carry roughly 0.13%. Sequences were obtained from naive CD4+ T cells sorted from blood. Indicated subset: CD45RA+ positively selected. These receptors all stem from a man aged 18 to 29 in good health.

The V and J genes are TRBV5-6 and TRBJ2-3, with D unresolved. The V end was cut by 2 bases, the J end by 2 bases, with 15 bases between. Germline assignment: CDR1 SGHDT and CDR2 YYEEEE. The CDR3 spans 16 residues. The CDR3 spells CASSLGARTNTDTQYF. Here the CDR3 DNA reads TGTGCCAGCAGCTTAGGCGCCAGGACGAACACAGATACGCAGTATTTT. Combining the CDR3 with reference TRBV5-6 and TRBJ2-3 gives the whole variable domain DAGVTQSPTHLIKTRGQQVTLRCSPKSGHDTVSWYQQALGQGPQFIFQYYEEEERQRGNFPDRFSGHQFPNYSSELNVNALLLGDSALYLCASSLGARTNTDTQYFGPGTRLTVL.

This clone has only one observation. The rearrangement joins TRBV5-1 to TRBJ2-7, with TRBD1 identical over 10 bases. This CDR3 comprises 15 residues. V lost 6 bases to trimming and J lost 2 bases; unmatched junction nucleotides: 8. In germline, CDR1 is SGHRS, CDR2 YFSETQ. CDR3 region: CASTSTGTGAYEQYF. Here the CDR3 DNA reads TGCGCCAGCACTTCCACCGGGACAGGGGCCTACGAGCAGTACTTC. Using reference TRBV5-1 and TRBJ2-7 for the parts outside the CDR3, the full variable domain is KAGVTQTPRYLIKTRGQQVTLSCSPISGHRSVSWYQQTPGQGLQFLFEYFSETQRNKGNFPGRFSGRQFSNSRSEMNVSTLELGDSALYLCASTSTGTGAYEQYFGPGTRLTVT.

V and J are TRBV28 and TRBJ1-2; 9 nucleotides agree with TRBD1. Trimming at V came to 6 bases and at J to 4 bases, leaving 6 bases not matched to a gene. There are 14 residues in the CDR3. Per germline, CDR1 MDHEN and CDR2 SYDVKM. CDR3 nucleotides: TGTGCCAGCAGGGGGACAGGGAAAATCTATGGCTACACCTTC. Amino acids: CASRGTGKIYGYTF.

The chain combines TRBV6-5 with TRBJ1-2, with no clear D. CDR1 and CDR2 from the germline V gene are MNHEY and SVGAGI. V was clipped by 8 bases and J by 3 bases, with 10 bases between them. This CDR3 is 12 amino acids long. CDR3 sequence: CASGRADYGYTF. DNA for the CDR3: TGTGCCAGCGGGCGGGCAGACTATGGCTACACCTTC.

The V gene is TRBV2, the J gene TRBJ2-5; 9 positions match TRBD1. Germline lookup yields CDR1 SNHLY and CDR2 FYNNEI. V dropped 8 bases and J dropped 1; count of bases not matched to a gene: 2. There are 13 residues in the CDR3. This CDR3 reads CASGGQGQETQYF. In DNA, the CDR3 is TGTGCCAGCGGGGGACAGGGCCAAGAGACCCAGTACTTC.

In regard to this clone: Within the sample, other DNA sequences also encode this same CDR3. The rearrangement uses TRBV6-1 and TRBJ2-7; D possibly corresponds to TRBD1 (5 bases). Germline loops: CDR1 MNHNS, CDR2 SASEGT. The V and J ends lost 6 bases and 0 bases respectively, with 6 bases between them. The CDR3 has 12 residues. The CDR3 DNA reads TGTGCCAGCAGGACAGTCTCCTACGAGCAGTACTTC. It is translated as CASRTVSYEQYF.

This sequence joins TRBV30 and TRBJ1-5; D is possibly TRBD1 (6 bases). Germline V gene lookup returns CDR1 GTSNPN and CDR2 SVGIG (reference sequence). This CDR3 comprises 13 residues. V gave up 1 base and J gave up 7 bases, with 11 bases separating them. The DNA of the CDR3 is TGTGCCTGGAGTGGAGGGGGGTACCAGCCCCAGCATTTT. This sequence encodes CAWSGGGYQPQHF.

The CDR3 bases are TGTGCCAGCAGCCCCGGGACAGGGGGATTAGGTGGCTACACCTTC. It translates to CASSPGTGGLGGYTF. The gene calls are TRBV6-4 and TRBJ1-2, with TRBD1 matching over 11 bases. Germline loops: CDR1 MRHNA, CDR2 SNTAGT. The CDR3 length is 15 residues. After removal of 6 bases from V and 7 bases from J, the junction contained 10 bases not matched to a gene.

This rearrangement joins TRBV5-1 to TRBJ1-5; D unresolved. In germline, CDR1 is SGHRS, CDR2 YFSETQ. The V gene lost 0 bases and the J gene lost 8 bases, with 12 bases spanning the gap. CDR3 length equals 14 residues. CDR3 sequence: CASSLALPGEPQHF. As DNA, the CDR3 is TGCGCCAGCAGCTTGGCCCTCCCGGGTGAGCCCCAGCATTTT.

V and J are TRBV9 and TRBJ2-7; D might be TRBD1 (5 bases). V gave up 4 bases and J gave up 5 bases, with 10 bases separating them. Germline CDR1 SGDLS, CDR2 YYNGEE. The CDR3 totals 12 residues. The CDR3 nucleotides are TGTGCCAGCAGCCCAGGGATGAACGAGCAGTACTTC. Translated: CASSPGMNEQYF. Combining the CDR3 with reference TRBV9 and TRBJ2-7 gives the whole variable domain DSGVTQTPKHLITATGQRVTLRCSPRSGDLSVYWYQQSLDQGLQFLIQYYNGEERAKGNILERFSAQQFPDLHSELNLSSLELGDSALYFCASSPGMNEQYFGPGTRLTVT.

The count of this clone is one. This rearrangement joins TRBV10-3 to TRBJ2-2, with unresolved D. V lost 8 bases to trimming and J lost 4 bases, with 8 bases between them. The CDR3 consists of 12 residues. Germline assignment: CDR1 ENHRY and CDR2 SYGVKD. The CDR3: CAIGQVTGELFF. The CDR3 DNA is TGTGCCATCGGGCAGGTCACCGGGGAGCTGTTTTTT.

The chain employs TRBV4-1 and TRBJ1-2, with a possible D match to TRBD1 (5 bases). This CDR3 spans 15 amino acids. Trimming removed 3 bases at V and 4 bases at J, with 15 bases between. Per the germline V gene, CDR1 is MGHRA and CDR2 is YSYEKL. The CDR3: CASSQTPGAPYGYTF. CDR3 sequence (DNA): TGCGCCAGCAGCCAGACACCCGGGGCACCCTATGGCTACACCTTC.

This clone is a singleton in its sample. Other DNA sequences of this sample code for an identical CDR3. The genes are TRBV9 and TRBJ2-7, with 8 bases fitting TRBD1. Per germline, CDR1 SGDLS and CDR2 YYNGEE. The CDR3 loop spans 12 amino acids. V dropped 4 bases and J dropped 6; count of bases not matched to a gene: 3. CDR3 in DNA: TGTGCCAGCAGCCCCACAGGGGGCGAGCAGTACTTC. Translating gives CASSPTGGEQYF.

V gene TRBV4-1 combines with J gene TRBJ1-2; weak D call: TRBD1 (6 bases). V was trimmed by 0 bases and J by 0 bases, leaving 14 bases between them. The CDR3 extends over 17 amino acids. Germline CDR1 MGHRA, CDR2 YSYEKL. The CDR3 loop reads CASSQDDRTEANYGYTF. CDR3 coding DNA: TGCGCCAGCAGCCAAGACGATCGGACAGAAGCTAACTATGGCTACACCTTC.

The rearrangement links TRBV6-5 to TRBJ1-2; 7 positions match TRBD1. The CDR3 contains 13 residues. Germline V CDR1 and CDR2: MNHEY, SVGAGI. The trim removed 4 bases at V and 5 bases at J, leaving 4 bases unmatched. CDR3 nucleotides: TGTGCCAGCAGTTTTAGACAGGGTTATGGCTACACCTTC. This gives the protein CASSFRQGYGYTF.

The chain recombines TRBV11-3 with TRBJ2-2, with 8 bases aligning to TRBD2. After removal of 5 bases from V and 3 bases from J, the junction contained 5 bases not matched to a gene. The CDR3 spans 15 residues. Germline V gene lookup returns CDR1 SGHNT and CDR2 YENEEA. CDR3 protein: CASSPGLVDTGELFF. The CDR3, as DNA: TGTGCCAGCAGCCCGGGACTAGTTGACACCGGGGAGCTGTTTTTT.

This chain uses TRBV5-1 with TRBJ2-7; the match to TRBD1 covers 9 bases. This CDR3 comprises 14 residues. The ends lost 3 bases at V and 6 bases at J; junction bases unmatched: 7. Germline lookup yields CDR1 SGHRS and CDR2 YFSETQ. CDR3: CASSSGGQGSEQYF. DNA of the CDR3: TGCGCCAGCAGCTCAGGGGGACAGGGTTCCGAGCAGTACTTC.

The chain couples TRBV11-3 to TRBJ2-2; D is perhaps TRBD1 (5 bases). From germline, CDR1 is SGHNT and CDR2 YENEEA. V lost 2 bases to trimming and J lost 2 bases, with 9 bases between them. This CDR3 is built from 15 residues. The CDR3 sequence: CASSLKGFNTGELFF. CDR3 in DNA: TGTGCCAGCAGCTTAAAGGGGTTTAACACCGGGGAGCTGTTTTTT.

In DNA form, the CDR3 reads TGCGCCAGCAGCCAAGAGGCTAGCGGGAGAATTCTCTACGAGCAGTACTTC. Translated, it gives CASSQEASGRILYEQYF. V usage is TRBV4-3 and J usage is TRBJ2-7; 10 positions agree with TRBD2. The V gene's germline CDR1 is LGHNA and CDR2 YSLEER. After removal of 0 bases from V and 3 bases from J, the junction contained 8 bases not matched to a gene. The length of the CDR3 is 17 residues.

The chain combines TRBV15 with TRBJ1-6, with 9 bases that match TRBD1. CDR1 LNHNV and CDR2 YYDKDF come from the germline V gene (reference sequence). After removal of 1 base from V and 3 bases from J, the junction contained 10 bases not matched to a gene. The length of the CDR3 is 19 residues. The CDR3 region is CATSRVKDRGTFYNSPLHF. The CDR3 DNA reads TGTGCCACCAGCAGAGTTAAGGACAGGGGAACGTTCTATAATTCACCCCTCCACTTT.

The rearrangement uses TRBV10-3 and TRBJ2-7, with TRBD2 matching over 7 bases. The germline gives CDR1 ENHRY, CDR2 SYGVKD. V dropped 10 bases and J dropped 2; count of bases not matched to a gene: 5. The CDR3 has 12 residues. DNA of the CDR3: TGTGCCAGCAGAGGACTAGCCTACGAGCAGTACTTC. It translates to CASRGLAYEQYF.

V gene TRBV2 combines with J gene TRBJ1-2; 7 bases fit TRBD1. V gave up 3 bases and J gave up 1 base; unmatched junction bases: 2. CDR1 is SNHLY, CDR2 FYNNEI, per germline. The CDR3 is 14 amino acids. CDR3 DNA sequence: TGTGCCAGCAGTGAGACAGGGTTTAACTATGGCTACACCTTC. It translates to CASSETGFNYGYTF. The complete variable domain, with remaining parts taken from reference TRBV2 and TRBJ1-2, reads EPEVTQTPSHQVTQMGQEVILRCVPISNHLYFYWYRQILGQKVEFLVSFYNNEISEKSEIFDDQFSVERPDGSNFTLKIRSTKLEDSAMYFCASSETGFNYGYTFGSGTRLTVV.

The genes are TRBV19 and TRBJ1-6, with 7 bases fitting TRBD1. J lost 8 bases, V lost 6 bases, and 4 bases had no gene match. This CDR3 region has 13 residues. Germline V lookup: CDR1 LNHDA, CDR2 SQIVND (reference sequence). In nucleotides, the CDR3 is TGTGCCAGTAGCCGAACAGGGGATTCACCCCTCCACTTT. This codes for CASSRTGDSPLHF.

This chain joins TRBV2 and TRBJ2-2; D perhaps matches TRBD1 (5 bases). In germline, CDR1 is SNHLY, CDR2 FYNNEI. The CDR3 contains 15 residues. Trimming took 7 bases from V and 1 from J, leaving 13 bases between them. This CDR3 reads CASTQGGVNTGELFF. The CDR3, as DNA: TGTGCCAGCACCCAGGGTGGGGTGAACACCGGGGAGCTGTTTTTT.